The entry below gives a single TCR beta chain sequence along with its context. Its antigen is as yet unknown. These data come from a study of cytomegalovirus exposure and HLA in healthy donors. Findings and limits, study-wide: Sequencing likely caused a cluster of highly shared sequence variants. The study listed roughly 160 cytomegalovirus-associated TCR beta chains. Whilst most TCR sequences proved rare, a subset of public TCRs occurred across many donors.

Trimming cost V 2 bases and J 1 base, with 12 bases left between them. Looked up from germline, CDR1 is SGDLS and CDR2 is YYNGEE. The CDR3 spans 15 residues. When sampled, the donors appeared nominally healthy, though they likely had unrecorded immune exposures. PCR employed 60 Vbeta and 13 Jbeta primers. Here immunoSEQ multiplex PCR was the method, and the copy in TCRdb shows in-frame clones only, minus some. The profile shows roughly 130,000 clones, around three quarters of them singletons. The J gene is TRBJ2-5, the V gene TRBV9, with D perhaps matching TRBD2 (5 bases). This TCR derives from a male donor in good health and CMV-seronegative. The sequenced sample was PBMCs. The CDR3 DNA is TGTGCCAGCAGCGTTACCGGACTCCCCCAAGAGACCCAGTACTTC. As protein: CASSVTGLPQETQYF.